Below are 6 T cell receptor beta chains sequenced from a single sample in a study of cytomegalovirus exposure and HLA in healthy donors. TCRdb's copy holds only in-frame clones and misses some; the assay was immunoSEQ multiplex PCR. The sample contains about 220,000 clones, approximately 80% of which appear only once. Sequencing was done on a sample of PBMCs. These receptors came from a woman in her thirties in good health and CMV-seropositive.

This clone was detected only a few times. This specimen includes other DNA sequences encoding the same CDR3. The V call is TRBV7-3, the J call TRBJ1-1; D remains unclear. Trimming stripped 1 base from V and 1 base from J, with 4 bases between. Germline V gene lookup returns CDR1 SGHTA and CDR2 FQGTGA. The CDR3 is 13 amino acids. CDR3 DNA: TGTGCCAGCAGCTTAAATGGGAACACTGAAGCTTTCTTT. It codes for CASSLNGNTEAFF.

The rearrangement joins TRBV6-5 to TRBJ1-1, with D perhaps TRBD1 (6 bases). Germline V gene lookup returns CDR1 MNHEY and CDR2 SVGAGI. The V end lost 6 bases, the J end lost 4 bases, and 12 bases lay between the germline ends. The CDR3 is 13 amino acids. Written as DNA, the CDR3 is TGTGCCAGCAGCCAACCAGGGGTCACTGAAGCTTTCTTT. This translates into CASSQPGVTEAFF.

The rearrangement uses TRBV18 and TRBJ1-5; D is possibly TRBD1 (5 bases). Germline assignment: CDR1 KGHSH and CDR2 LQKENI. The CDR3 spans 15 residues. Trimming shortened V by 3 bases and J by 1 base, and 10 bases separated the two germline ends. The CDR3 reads CASSPGRASNQPQHF. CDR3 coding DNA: TGTGCCAGCTCACCCGGCAGGGCAAGCAATCAGCCCCAGCATTTT. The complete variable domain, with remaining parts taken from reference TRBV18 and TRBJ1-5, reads NAGVMQNPRHLVRRRGQEARLRCSPMKGHSHVYWYRQLPEEGLKFMVYLQKENIIDESGMPKERFSAEFPKEGPSILRIQQVVRGDSAAYFCASSPGRASNQPQHFGDGTRLSIL.

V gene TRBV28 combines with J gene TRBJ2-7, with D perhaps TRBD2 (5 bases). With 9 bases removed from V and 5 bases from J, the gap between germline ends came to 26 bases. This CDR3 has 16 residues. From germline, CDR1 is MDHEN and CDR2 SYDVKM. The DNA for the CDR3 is TGTGCCAGTAGACCCCAATCCGGGGTCTCTAGGGACGAGCAGTACTTC. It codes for CASRPQSGVSRDEQYF.

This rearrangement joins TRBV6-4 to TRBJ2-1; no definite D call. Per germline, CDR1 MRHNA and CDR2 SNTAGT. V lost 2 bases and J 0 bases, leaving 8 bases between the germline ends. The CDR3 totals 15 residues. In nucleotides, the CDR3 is TGTGCCAGCAGTGACAGCACTTCCTCCTACAATGAGCAGTTCTTC. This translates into CASSDSTSSYNEQFF.

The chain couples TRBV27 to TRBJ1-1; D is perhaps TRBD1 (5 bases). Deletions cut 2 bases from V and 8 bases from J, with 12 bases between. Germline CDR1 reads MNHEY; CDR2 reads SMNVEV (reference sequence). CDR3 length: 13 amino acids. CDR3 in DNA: TGTGCCAGCAGTTTAGGGGGTTCCTACGAAGCTTTCTTT. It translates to CASSLGGSYEAFF.